The clone carrying this TCR beta chain was counted at least ten times. What it binds is unknown. The data belong to a study of metastatic and nonmetastatic thyroid tumors. Study-wide context: A comparison of repertoires was made across blood and tumor or nodule tissue from malignant and benign thyroid patients.

In the authors' workflow: A papillary thyroid cancer distant-metastasis classifier was built from CDR3 differences across clinicopathological groups. TCRdb re-clonotyped the PCR reads via MiXCR. TCRdb's processing, not the study's, gives the V and J calls here. Seen here are roughly 15,000 clones, roughly 25% observed once, and the top ten hold around 7.2%. Study results and limitations: In both blood and tumor samples, TCR beta diversity was reported significantly higher for malignant than benign nodules.

V lost 5 bases and J 6 bases, leaving 7 bases between the germline ends. Germline loops: CDR1 SGHVS, CDR2 FNYEAQ. This CDR3 contains 11 residues. Each patient went into thyroid surgery without having received any treatment. The rearrangement links TRBV7-6 to TRBJ2-5; D is ambiguous. The sample consisted of tumor tissue. The source of this sequence is a female donor with papillary thyroid cancer or a benign thyroid nodule (not recorded which). Some clones in this sample may be carry-over from other donors' samples. This CDR3 is CASSQDKTQYF. The CDR3 region has the DNA TGTGCCAGCAGCCAAGATAAGACCCAGTACTTC.